The T cell receptor (beta chain) under discussion was sequenced for a study of T cell repertoires in Merkel cell carcinoma (dated by TCRdb to between 2019 and 2020). About the full investigation: Patients with prior intralesional immunotherapy or systemic immune checkpoint blockade before the biopsy were excluded. Tetramer sorting, cloning and paired TCR sequencing of expanded tumor-infiltrating lymphocytes were first used to define MCPyV-specific clonotypes. Inclusion required a diagnosis of MCPyV-positive Merkel cell carcinoma and successful in vitro expansion of tumor-infiltrating lymphocytes.

The CDR3 runs 15 residues from the cysteine to the phenylalanine. CDR3 DNA is the only sequence kept; it has 45 bases, read in frame from the first base. CDR1 SGHNT and CDR2 YYREEE are derived from the germline V gene (reference sequence). With respect to this clone: Its recognized antigen is unknown. The junction and the germline gene differ at one end; a read error may be behind it. Other DNA sequences from this sample encode an identical CDR3 as well.

Broad study findings and their caveats: No normal tissue biopsies were studied.

Study subjects had biopsy-confirmed Merkel cell carcinoma that was MCPyV-positive, and every subject had positive serum antibodies to T-antigen. Roughly 6 adjacent 10-micron frozen tumor sections were used for genomic DNA extraction without cell sorting or culture. Optimal cutting temperature compound was used to freeze tumor biopsy tissue measuring roughly 5 x 5 x 5 mm. In the frozen biopsy, scout sections stained with hematoxylin and eosin confirmed plenty of Merkel cell carcinoma along with infiltrating cells. TRB CDR3 sequencing and data processing of tumor genomic DNA were performed with the immunoSEQ assay. TCRdb stores this immuneACCESS table with in-frame sequences only. Part of the clones is absent; in the studies checked, under half of the shortfall reflects unresolved V genes, and no reason is known for the rest. This sample lists about 15,000 clones; 76% were detected once. The ten largest clonotypes hold roughly 15% of the sample.

The sequenced sample consisted of tumor tissue. The receptor chain draws on TRBV5-4 and TRBJ2-2, with TRBD2 as a weak D call on 5 bases. The TCR comes from an adult with Merkel cell carcinoma. The sequenced DNA: TGTGCCAGCAGCCACCGGGCCCTGAACACCGGGGAGCTATTTTTT. It translates to CASSHRALNTGELFF.